The 21 T cell receptor beta chains in this list originate from one sample, sequenced in a study of T cell repertoires in cytomegalovirus infection. TCRdb redid the calling of the reads with MiXCR, one entry per CDR3 protein. In the table there are 80,000 or so distinct CDR3 sequences, about 37% of which are singletons. For these TCRs, the target antigens are not known. The specimen comprised CD8+ T cells from cultured PBMCs, sampled from culture after CMV antigen stimulation. The receptors come from a human donor in good health (CMV status not recorded). Some clones in this sample may be carry-over from other donors' samples.

DNA of the CDR3: TGTGCCAGCAGCTTACGCAGGGACCCCGGGGAGCTGTTTTTT. The encoded protein is CASSLRRDPGELFF. The chain uses TRBV7-9 and TRBJ2-2; either TRBD1 or TRBD2 may fit D (5 bases each). V was trimmed by 2 bases and J by 6 bases, leaving 10 bases between them. Germline V gives CDR1 SEHNR, CDR2 FQNEAQ (reference sequence). The CDR3 runs 14 residues. Combining the CDR3 with reference TRBV7-9 and TRBJ2-2 gives the whole variable domain DTGVSQNPRHKITKRGQNVTFRCDPISEHNRLYWYRQTLGQGPEFLTYFQNEAQLEKSRLLSDRFSAERPKGSFSTLEIQRTEQGDSAMYLCASSLRRDPGELFFGEGSRLTVL.

The V gene is TRBV27, the J gene TRBJ2-5; D is undetermined. CDR1 is MNHEY and CDR2 is SMNVEV in the germline V gene (reference sequence). This CDR3 is 13 amino acids long. Trimming stripped 6 bases from V and 5 bases from J, with 13 bases between. The CDR3 coding sequence is TGTGCCAGCAGCTTAGCCGCGTGGGAGACCCAGTACTTC. Residues: CASSLAAWETQYF.

This clonotype was picked up a small number of times. The V call is TRBV20-1, the J call TRBJ2-3; 7 bases are a match to TRBD1. Germline-derived CDR1 and CDR2 are DFQATT and SNEGSKA (reference sequence). Germline trimming cut 1 base from V and 2 bases from J; bases unmatched to any gene: 6. The CDR3 is 15 residues long. CDR3 bases: TGCAGTGCTAGAGTTCCGGGACAGTACACAGATACGCAGTATTTT. This sequence encodes CSARVPGQYTDTQYF.

The chain uses TRBV12-3 or TRBV12-4 and TRBJ2-3; 10 nucleotides line up with TRBD2. J gave up 1 base and V 3 bases, and 4 bases lay outside the gene matches. The CDR3 covers 16 residues. The CDR3 loop reads CASSFQSGGGTDTQYF. In nucleotides, the CDR3 is TGTGCCAGCAGTTTTCAGAGCGGGGGGGGCACAGATACGCAGTATTTT.

This clonotype showed up just a few times. V and J are TRBV7-2 and TRBJ2-6; TRBD1 agrees at 8 bases. The CDR3 has 15 residues. V lost 5 bases and J lost 2; bases outside the gene matches: 2. CDR1 SGHTA and CDR2 FQGNSA come from the germline V gene. CDR3 bases: TGTGCCAGCAGCCTGACAGGGGCTGGGGCCAACGTCCTGACTTTC. Amino acids: CASSLTGAGANVLTF.

This rearrangement joins TRBV4-1 to TRBJ1-1; D gene ambiguous. The CDR3 has 15 amino acids. Trimming cost V 2 bases and J 0 bases, with 10 bases left between them. In germline, CDR1 is MGHRA, CDR2 YSYEKL. CDR3 region: CASSQFPRLNTEAFF. The CDR3 DNA reads TGCGCCAGCAGCCAATTTCCGCGACTGAACACTGAAGCTTTCTTT.

This clonotype was detected a few times. The chain employs TRBV7-6 and TRBJ2-5; D unresolved. V was trimmed by 3 bases and J by 3 bases, leaving 20 bases between them. Germline lookup yields CDR1 SGHVS and CDR2 FNYEAQ. The CDR3 loop spans 17 amino acids. CDR3 nucleotides: TGTGCCAGCAGCTTTAGAATAGGTATTAATGGTAAAGAGACCCAGTACTTC. It encodes CASSFRIGINGKETQYF.

The CDR3 DNA is TGCGCCAGCAGCTTAGGACTAGCGGGCCGCGAGCAGTACTTC. Its protein is CASSLGLAGREQYF. V gene TRBV5-1 combines with J gene TRBJ2-7, with 11 bases aligning to TRBD2. The J segment lost 6 bases and the V segment lost 2 bases, leaving 4 bases of the junction unmatched. The CDR3 has 14 residues. Looked up from germline, CDR1 is SGHRS and CDR2 is YFSETQ.

CDR3 region: CSARNEAFTEQYF. The CDR3, as DNA: TGCAGTGCTAGAAACGAGGCTTTTACCGAGCAGTACTTC. The chain combines TRBV20-1 with TRBJ2-7; no clear D gene. CDR3 length equals 13 residues. Looked up from germline, CDR1 is DFQATT and CDR2 is SNEGSKA (reference sequence). The V and J ends lost 2 bases and 6 bases respectively, with 14 bases between them.

This chain joins TRBV7-9 and TRBJ2-7, with a weak D call TRBD1 (5 bases). Between the trimmed V and J ends, which lost 5 bases and 3 bases, there was a span of 14 bases. The CDR3 has 14 amino acids. The germline V gene has CDR1 SEHNR and CDR2 FQNEAQ (reference sequence). This CDR3 reads CASSDPGIRYEQYF. The CDR3 coding sequence is TGTGCCAGCAGCGACCCAGGGATTCGCTACGAGCAGTACTTC.

The chain carries TRBV19 and TRBJ1-1; no definite D call. There are 14 residues in the CDR3. V was trimmed by 3 bases and J by 0 bases, leaving 8 bases between them. CDR1 and CDR2 from the germline V gene are LNHDA and SQIVND (reference sequence). This CDR3 reads CASSIVSLNTEAFF. The CDR3 coding sequence is TGTGCCAGTAGTATTGTAAGCCTGAACACTGAAGCTTTCTTT.

The chain carries TRBV15 and TRBJ1-1; possible D gene TRBD1, 6 bases. Trimming stripped 0 bases from V and 2 bases from J, with 10 bases between. The CDR3 is 15 amino acids. CDR1 is LNHNV, CDR2 YYDKDF, per germline (reference sequence). Here the CDR3 reads CATSREGGTNTEAFF. In nucleotides, the CDR3 is TGTGCCACCAGCAGAGAAGGGGGGACTAACACTGAAGCTTTCTTT.

The V gene is TRBV19, the J gene TRBJ1-5; 7 bases agree with TRBD1. Germline assignment: CDR1 LNHDA and CDR2 SQIVND (reference sequence). The CDR3 is 14 residues long. The trim removed 8 bases at V and 4 bases at J, leaving 8 bases unmatched. Here the CDR3 DNA reads TGTGCCAGTCGGCGACAGGGTTGGAATCAGCCCCAGCATTTT. It specifies CASRRQGWNQPQHF.

The chain recombines TRBV6-6 with TRBJ1-5; 8 bases line up with TRBD1. The CDR3 runs to 18 residues. V shed 9 bases, J shed 1 base, and the junction held 17 bases outside the gene matches. The germline gives CDR1 MNHNY, CDR2 SVGAGI (reference sequence). Here the CDR3 reads CARRPEIGQGLSNQPQHF. CDR3 sequence (DNA): TGTGCCAGACGCCCCGAAATAGGACAGGGCCTCAGCAATCAGCCCCAGCATTTT.

The V call is TRBV7-6, the J call TRBJ2-7, with 7 bases that match TRBD1. The trim removed 5 bases at V and 3 bases at J, leaving 4 bases unmatched. Germline-derived CDR1 and CDR2 are SGHVS and FNYEAQ. This CDR3 is 13 amino acids long. The CDR3 DNA sequence: TGTGCCAGCAGCCTCCAGGGGGACTACGAGCAGTACTTC. Protein product: CASSLQGDYEQYF.

The V gene is TRBV27, the J gene TRBJ1-5, with D perhaps matching TRBD1 (6 bases). There are 18 residues in the CDR3. Trimming removed 5 bases at V and 6 bases at J, with 26 bases between. From germline, CDR1 is MNHEY and CDR2 SMNVEV (reference sequence). The CDR3: CASSAYLPTGSLGQPQHF. The CDR3 bases are TGTGCCAGCAGTGCCTACCTACCGACAGGCTCCCTCGGTCAGCCCCAGCATTTT.

This clonotype was detected a few times. This sequence joins TRBV7-8 and TRBJ2-7; D is ambiguous. With 1 base removed from V and 3 bases from J, the gap between germline ends came to 16 bases. Germline CDR1 reads SGHVS; CDR2 reads FQNEAQ. The CDR3 contains 16 residues. The CDR3, as DNA: TGTGCCAGCAGCTTAGGATCTCGGGCCCTACACTACGAGCAGTACTTC. Translating it yields CASSLGSRALHYEQYF. Looking up the rest from reference TRBV7-8 and TRBJ2-7 gives the full variable domain: GAGVSQSPRYKVAKRGQDVALRCDPISGHVSLFWYQQALGQGPEFLTYFQNEAQLDKSGLPSDRFFAERPEGSVSTLKIQRTQQEDSAVYLCASSLGSRALHYEQYFGPGTRLTVT.

The rearrangement joins TRBV6-2 or TRBV6-3 to TRBJ2-7; TRBD1 matches at 8 bases. The V and J ends lost 0 bases and 5 bases, in that order; junction bases with no gene match: 9. This CDR3 is built from 16 residues. Germline values: CDR1 MNHEY, CDR2 SVGEGT. Here the CDR3 reads CASSYSQDRVIDEQYF. The CDR3 DNA is TGTGCCAGCAGTTACTCCCAGGACAGGGTGATCGACGAGCAGTACTTC.

The genes are TRBV19 and TRBJ1-2; unclear D gene. Trimming removed 7 bases at V and 8 bases at J, with 17 bases between. From germline, CDR1 is LNHDA and CDR2 SQIVND (reference sequence). This CDR3 is built from 13 residues. The CDR3 loop is CASTPGPLGGYTF. The CDR3 nucleotides read TGTGCCAGTACCCCCGGTCCTCTGGGAGGCTACACCTTC. The full variable domain, rest sourced from reference TRBV19 and TRBJ1-2, is DGGITQSPKYLFRKEGQNVTLSCEQNLNHDAMYWYRQDPGQGLRLIYYSQIVNDFQKGDIAEGYSVSREKKESFPLTVTSAQKNPTAFYLCASTPGPLGGYTFGSGTRLTVV.

This clonotype was detected a few times. The chain recombines TRBV7-9 with TRBJ2-7; 11 bases are shared with TRBD2. In germline, CDR1 is SEHNR, CDR2 FQNEAQ (reference sequence). With 4 bases clipped from V and 5 bases from J, the junction kept 7 bases outside the gene matches. The CDR3 covers 15 residues. The CDR3 region is CASSYGTSGRDEQYF. The CDR3 nucleotides read TGTGCCAGCAGCTACGGGACTAGCGGTCGAGACGAGCAGTACTTC. The full variable domain, in which reference TRBV7-9 and TRBJ2-7 provide the parts outside the CDR3, is DTGVSQNPRHKITKRGQNVTFRCDPISEHNRLYWYRQTLGQGPEFLTYFQNEAQLEKSRLLSDRFSAERPKGSFSTLEIQRTEQGDSAMYLCASSYGTSGRDEQYFGPGTRLTVT.

This chain's CDR3 is CASSLRGEGLQETQYF. In nucleotides, the CDR3 is TGTGCCAGCAGCTTGCGGGGCGAGGGGCTCCAAGAGACCCAGTACTTC. This chain uses TRBV7-2 with TRBJ2-5; possibly TRBD2 for D (6 bases). CDR3 length: 16 residues. The germline V and J ends were trimmed by 3 bases and 1 base, with 15 bases remaining between them. Germline CDR1 and CDR2: SGHTA and FQGNSA.